The 10 T cell receptor beta chains presented below share a single source sample, sequenced in a study of cytomegalovirus exposure and HLA in healthy donors. PCR involved 60 Vbeta and 13 Jbeta primers. Method: immunoSEQ multiplex PCR; TCRdb's copy keeps in-frame clones and lacks some. The sample yields about 210,000 clones, about 82% seen once. Sequenced: PBMCs. The receptors here all came from a man aged 30-40 years in good health and CMV-seronegative.

The V and J genes are TRBV5-6 and TRBJ1-4, with TRBD1 identical over 12 bases. Germline CDR1 reads SGHDT; CDR2 reads YYEEEE. V trimming: 5 bases; J trimming: 5 bases; junction bases outside the gene matches: 10. The CDR3 runs to 17 residues. The CDR3, as DNA: TGTGCCAGCAGTAGGGACAGGGGGCAATTGTCAAATGAAAAACTGTTTTTT. It specifies CASSRDRGQLSNEKLFF.

The gene calls are TRBV11-2 and TRBJ1-1; 9 positions match TRBD1. From germline, CDR1 is SGHAT and CDR2 FQNNGV. The J segment lost 3 bases and the V segment lost 6 bases, leaving 2 bases of the junction unmatched. This CDR3 spans 13 amino acids. The CDR3 region is CASRGQGYTEAFF. The CDR3, as DNA: TGTGCCAGCAGGGGACAGGGATACACTGAAGCTTTCTTT. Looking up the rest from reference TRBV11-2 and TRBJ1-1 gives the full variable domain: EAGVAQSPRYKIIEKRQSVAFWCNPISGHATLYWYQQILGQGPKLLIQFQNNGVVDDSQLPKDRFSAERLKGVDSTLKIQPAKLEDSAVYLCASRGQGYTEAFFGQGTRLTVV.

The chain has TRBV9 and TRBJ2-5; possibly TRBD2 for D (6 bases). Between the trimmed V and J ends, which lost 1 base and 2 bases, there was a span of 21 bases. The germline V gene encodes CDR1 SGDLS and CDR2 YYNGEE. The CDR3 contains 18 residues. The CDR3 bases are TGTGCCAGCAGCGTACTAGGTAGCGGACCTAAAACGCAAGAGACCCAGTACTTC. Its protein is CASSVLGSGPKTQETQYF.

The chain has TRBV7-2 and TRBJ2-3; D may be TRBD2 (6 bases). This CDR3 spans 15 amino acids. The germline V and J ends were trimmed by 1 base and 2 bases, with 10 bases remaining between them. The germline gives CDR1 SGHTA, CDR2 FQGNSA. CDR3 bases: TGTGCCAGCAGCTTAGAACGGGGGATCACAGATACGCAGTATTTT. It codes for CASSLERGITDTQYF.

This chain joins TRBV19 and TRBJ1-2, with D possibly matching TRBD1 (5 bases). This CDR3 region has 16 residues. Germline V CDR1 and CDR2: LNHDA, SQIVND (reference sequence). V lost 7 bases, J lost 7 bases, and 25 bases lay in between. CDR3 DNA: TGTGCCAGTACCCCGGTGCTCGACAGTAGGTTTGGTGGCTACACCTTC. Its translation is CASTPVLDSRFGGYTF.

The chain combines TRBV14 with TRBJ2-1; perhaps TRBD2 as D (7 bases). Between the trimmed V and J ends, which lost 1 base and 8 bases, there was a span of 18 bases. Germline-derived CDR1 and CDR2 are SGHDN and FVKESK. This CDR3 region has 16 residues. The CDR3 loop is CASSQAGGPARDEQFF. The CDR3 DNA reads TGTGCCAGCAGCCAAGCCGGGGGGCCCGCTCGGGATGAGCAGTTCTTC.

The chain employs TRBV28 and TRBJ2-5, with 10 bases aligning to TRBD2. CDR1 is MDHEN and CDR2 is SYDVKM in the germline V gene. Germline trimming cut 5 bases from V and 4 bases from J; bases unmatched to any gene: 7. The length of the CDR3 is 15 residues. The CDR3 reads CASSPPLAGTETQYF. The CDR3 DNA follows: TGTGCCAGCAGTCCCCCACTAGCGGGGACAGAGACCCAGTACTTC.

The sample holds a few counts of this clone. The rearrangement links TRBV6-1 to TRBJ1-5; perhaps TRBD1 as D (6 bases). The CDR3 is 14 amino acids. Germline-derived CDR1 and CDR2 are MNHNS and SASEGT. V dropped 4 bases and J dropped 14 bases, with 21 bases sitting between them. This chain's CDR3 is CASSAAVELGAEHF. The CDR3 nucleotides read TGTGCCAGCAGTGCCGCGGTCGAGTTGGGGGCCGAGCATTTT.

The chain employs TRBV19 and TRBJ2-1, with D maybe TRBD2 (6 bases). Germline V gene data show CDR1 as LNHDA and CDR2 as SQIVND (reference sequence). Deletions cut 4 bases from V and 7 bases from J, with 14 bases between. The CDR3 is made up of 14 amino acids. In nucleotides, the CDR3 is TGTGCCAGTAGTACCACGGGACTCCTAAATGAGCAGTTCTTC. This translates into CASSTTGLLNEQFF.

The chain carries TRBV5-6 and TRBJ2-5, with D maybe TRBD1 (5 bases). The CDR3 loop spans 13 amino acids. Looked up from germline, CDR1 is SGHDT and CDR2 is YYEEEE. Trimming shortened V by 3 bases and J by 7 bases, and 13 bases separated the two germline ends. The CDR3 region has the DNA TGTGCCAGCAGCTCGGACACCGTACGGACCCAGTACTTC. This codes for CASSSDTVRTQYF. Full variable domain (remainder filled in from reference TRBV5-6 and TRBJ2-5): DAGVTQSPTHLIKTRGQQVTLRCSPKSGHDTVSWYQQALGQGPQFIFQYYEEEERQRGNFPDRFSGHQFPNYSSELNVNALLLGDSALYLCASSSDTVRTQYFGPGTRLLVL.